Below, one TCR beta chain is given with its context. As yet, its antigen is unknown. The data were obtained in a study of cytomegalovirus exposure and HLA in healthy donors. Use of 60 Vbeta and 13 Jbeta primers characterized the PCR. Method: immunoSEQ multiplex PCR; TCRdb's copy keeps in-frame clones and lacks some. The top ten hold over 3.5% of the sample, which has approximately 120,000 clones, around 74% seen once. Study-level results: A few of the chains that were CMV-associated were confirmed in vitro to be specific for CMV antigens. Listed as cytomegalovirus-associated were 164 TCR beta chains. Fewer N-insertions (relative to the roughly 610-donor mean) were reportedly seen in an Asian-associated ancestry cluster in a later analysis.

This CDR3 is built from 15 residues. V lost 3 bases and J 7 bases, leaving 15 bases between the germline ends. Germline CDR1 reads SNHLY; CDR2 reads FYNNEI. The TCR was taken from a woman in her 50s in good health and CMV-seropositive. Sequencing used PBMCs. The chain joins TRBV2 to TRBJ1-4; D call uncertain. The CDR3: CASSEVGRGGEKLFF. The DNA for the CDR3 is TGTGCCAGCAGTGAGGTTGGCCGAGGCGGTGAAAAACTGTTTTTT.